These 32 T cell receptor beta chains were sequenced from one sample in a study of vaccination effects on CD4 cells after COVID-19. Viral peptide pools were used in the ViraFEST assay to expand antigen-specific CD4+ T cells, and sequencing came afterward. After around nine days in culture, the CD4+ T cells were isolated. Two-dose BNT162b2 or mRNA-1273 vaccination was given to participants. Antigens of these TCRs are unknown. Here immunoSEQ multiplex PCR was the method, and the copy in TCRdb shows in-frame clones only, minus some. The sample records tens of thousands of clones, approximately 60% being singletons. The sample in question was CD4+ T cells from PBMCs cultured with SARS-CoV-2 spike peptides, obtained after COVID-19 vaccination. These receptors were obtained from a human donor who received a COVID-19 vaccine.

The V call is TRBV5-4, the J call TRBJ2-3; 14 bases line up with TRBD2. The CDR3 is 17 amino acids. Germline V gives CDR1 SGHNT, CDR2 YYREEE (reference sequence). The J segment lost 6 bases and the V segment lost 4 bases, leaving 10 bases of the junction unmatched. CDR3 DNA: TGTGCCAGCAGCGTGACTAGCGGGGGGGCCGGTGTTGATACGCAGTATTTT. Translation gives CASSVTSGGAGVDTQYF.

This clone appeared a single time. V and J are TRBV25-1 and TRBJ2-1; 9 bases align to TRBD1. Trimming cost V 6 bases and J 1 base; bases outside gene matches: 4. This CDR3 has 15 residues. Germline assignment: CDR1 MGHDK and CDR2 SYGVNS. CDR3: CASSSGTGSYNEQFF. The CDR3 DNA sequence: TGTGCCAGCAGCTCCGGGACAGGGTCCTACAATGAGCAGTTCTTC.

The rearrangement links TRBV18 to TRBJ1-2; D remains unclear. Germline CDR1 KGHSH, CDR2 LQKENI. The CDR3 runs 14 residues. V gave up 4 bases and J gave up 2 bases, with 11 bases separating them. The CDR3 region is CASSRLSGNYGYTF. The CDR3, as DNA: TGTGCCAGCTCACGGTTGTCGGGGAACTATGGCTACACCTTC.

This clone showed up just a few times. This chain uses TRBV27 with TRBJ2-1; possible D gene TRBD2, 6 bases. Germline V gives CDR1 MNHEY, CDR2 SMNVEV (reference sequence). The CDR3 is 13 residues long. Trimming pared 5 bases from V and 5 bases from J, leaving 10 bases between. The CDR3 region is CASSTSSDNEQFF. DNA of the CDR3: TGTGCCAGCAGTACCTCTAGCGACAATGAGCAGTTCTTC.

The chain combines TRBV2 with TRBJ2-7; no clear D gene. The V gene's germline CDR1 is SNHLY and CDR2 FYNNEI. Between the trimmed V and J ends, which lost 6 bases and 3 bases, there was a span of 9 bases. CDR3 size: 12 residues. CDR3 in DNA: TGTGCCAGCAGAGGTAGGAACTACGAGCAGTACTTC. Its protein is CASRGRNYEQYF. Complete variable domain (other parts from reference TRBV2 and TRBJ2-7): EPEVTQTPSHQVTQMGQEVILRCVPISNHLYFYWYRQILGQKVEFLVSFYNNEISEKSEIFDDQFSVERPDGSNFTLKIRSTKLEDSAMYFCASRGRNYEQYFGPGTRLTVT.

This clone was seen only once. Here the CDR3 reads CSVVKLAGSTYEQYF. The CDR3 DNA reads as TGCAGCGTTGTAAAACTAGCGGGATCCACCTACGAGCAGTACTTC. The rearrangement joins TRBV29-1 to TRBJ2-7; 10 bases match TRBD2. Germline CDR1 SQVTM, CDR2 ANQGSEA. The J segment lost 2 bases and the V segment lost 4 bases, leaving 8 bases of the junction unmatched. The CDR3 loop spans 15 amino acids.

The rearrangement joins TRBV11-2 to TRBJ2-7; 10 nucleotides align to TRBD2. Unmatched junction bases numbered 10, after V lost 1 base and J lost 7 bases. In germline, CDR1 is SGHAT, CDR2 FQNNGV. The CDR3 loop spans 16 amino acids. This CDR3 reads CASSLGVGLAGEEQYF. The CDR3 DNA sequence: TGTGCCAGCAGCTTAGGGGTTGGTCTAGCGGGAGAAGAGCAGTACTTC. The full variable domain, in which reference TRBV11-2 and TRBJ2-7 provide the parts outside the CDR3, is EAGVAQSPRYKIIEKRQSVAFWCNPISGHATLYWYQQILGQGPKLLIQFQNNGVVDDSQLPKDRFSAERLKGVDSTLKIQPAKLEDSAVYLCASSLGVGLAGEEQYFGPGTRLTVT.

The rearrangement uses TRBV9 and TRBJ1-6; D not certain. This CDR3 region has 15 residues. V lost 3 bases and J 5 bases, leaving 12 bases between the germline ends. Germline V gene lookup returns CDR1 SGDLS and CDR2 YYNGEE. The DNA for the CDR3 is TGTGCCAGCAGCGCAGGCACAGAGAATAATTCACCCCTCCACTTT. Its protein is CASSAGTENNSPLHF.

This clone was counted only a few times. The rearrangement links TRBV6-5 to TRBJ2-3; 9 bases line up with TRBD2. The V gene's germline CDR1 is MNHEY and CDR2 SVGAGI. The CDR3 extends over 16 amino acids. V was pared by 4 bases and J by 1 base, with 6 bases of the junction left unmatched. The CDR3: CASSLGLARGTDTQYF. CDR3 sequence (DNA): TGTGCCAGCAGTTTGGGACTAGCTCGGGGCACAGATACGCAGTATTTT.

This chain links TRBV6-5 with TRBJ2-3; no definite D call. CDR3 length: 14 residues. Germline V gene sequence: CDR1 MNHEY, CDR2 SVGAGI. Trimming left V 7 bases short and J 5 bases short, with 16 bases between. The CDR3 loop is CASNQLASLDTQYF. CDR3 nucleotide sequence: TGTGCCAGCAATCAGTTAGCCTCACTAGATACGCAGTATTTT.

The chain links TRBV4-2 to TRBJ2-4; D is tentatively TRBD1 or TRBD2 (5 bases each). The CDR3 runs 14 residues. The V gene lost 4 bases and the J gene lost 5 bases, with 12 bases spanning the gap. CDR1 is LGHNA and CDR2 is YNFKEQ in the germline V gene. The CDR3: CASSPEGTQNIQYF. The CDR3 coding sequence is TGTGCCAGCAGCCCAGAGGGGACGCAAAACATTCAGTACTTC.

The chain joins TRBV12-3 or TRBV12-4 to TRBJ2-1; D is unclear. The CDR3 spans 13 residues. Trimming stripped 1 base from V and 9 bases from J, with 10 bases between. Here the CDR3 reads CASSLGGSPEQFF. CDR3 DNA sequence: TGTGCCAGCAGTTTAGGAGGAAGCCCTGAGCAGTTCTTC.

The rearrangement links TRBV6-4 to TRBJ2-3, with TRBD2 matching 7 bases. V was clipped by 4 bases and J by 1 base; unmatched bases: 5. This CDR3 region has 15 residues. The germline V gene encodes CDR1 MRHNA and CDR2 SNTAGT. Written as DNA, the CDR3 is TGTGCCAGCAGTGCTAGCGCGGGGGGCACAGATACGCAGTATTTT. Protein product: CASSASAGGTDTQYF.

The chain combines TRBV7-6 with TRBJ1-5; D remains unclear. Trimming removed 2 bases at V and 4 bases at J, with 12 bases between. The CDR3 sequence is 15 residues long. Germline loops: CDR1 SGHVS, CDR2 FNYEAQ. The DNA for the CDR3 is TGTGCCAGCAGCTTAATGTCAGGTCTAAATCAGCCCCAGCATTTT. Its translation: CASSLMSGLNQPQHF.

The chain employs TRBV6-5 and TRBJ1-4; no definite D call. The germline V gene has CDR1 MNHEY and CDR2 SVGAGI. The V end was cut by 7 bases, the J end by 3 bases, with 9 bases between. The CDR3 has 13 residues. DNA for the CDR3: TGTGCCAGCAACCGGATGGCTAATGAAAAACTGTTTTTT. Translation: CASNRMANEKLFF.

CDR3 residues: CASSIRASGGTGELFF. In nucleotides, the CDR3 is TGTGCCAGTAGTATTAGGGCTAGCGGGGGCACCGGGGAGCTGTTTTTT. The chain has TRBV19 and TRBJ2-2, with 10 positions matching TRBD2. Germline trimming cut 3 bases from V and 4 bases from J; bases unmatched to any gene: 5. The V gene's germline CDR1 is LNHDA and CDR2 SQIVND (reference sequence). The CDR3 runs 16 residues.

V and J are TRBV5-5 and TRBJ2-2; a possible D gene is TRBD2 (6 bases). The CDR3 spans 18 residues. Trimming took off 0 bases at V and 3 bases at J, with 18 bases between the two ends. Germline loops: CDR1 SGHKS, CDR2 YYEKEE (reference sequence). CDR3 in amino acids: CASSLAWFSGVHTGELFF. The CDR3 DNA reads TGTGCCAGCAGCTTGGCCTGGTTCTCGGGAGTTCACACCGGGGAGCTGTTTTTT.

This clone was observed a single time. The V and J genes are TRBV2 and TRBJ1-4; D is perhaps TRBD1 (6 bases). CDR1 SNHLY and CDR2 FYNNEI come from the germline V gene. V dropped 6 bases and J dropped 4 bases, with 15 bases sitting between them. The CDR3 is 15 amino acids. The CDR3 coding sequence is TGTGCCAGCAGAGATACAGGGCCGATTAATGAAAAACTGTTTTTT. It is translated as CASRDTGPINEKLFF.

This chain's CDR3 is CASSLGYYGYTF. The CDR3 nucleotides read TGTGCCAGCAGCTTAGGATACTATGGCTACACCTTC. V usage is TRBV5-6 and J usage is TRBJ1-2, with no clear D. Germline lookup yields CDR1 SGHDT and CDR2 YYEEEE. This CDR3 has 12 residues. With 2 bases removed from V and 3 bases from J, the gap between germline ends came to 5 bases.

There are a few counts of this clone. The chain recombines TRBV10-1 with TRBJ1-1; the D is unclear. The germline gives CDR1 WNHNN, CDR2 SYGVQD (reference sequence). This CDR3 has 13 amino acids. The ends were cut back, 6 bases at V and 2 bases at J, with 10 bases in the middle. The CDR3 DNA is TGCGCCAGCAGGGCCGATTTCAACACTGAAGCTTTCTTT. Protein product: CASRADFNTEAFF.

This clone was seen a few times. V and J are TRBV6-2 or TRBV6-3 and TRBJ2-7; 7 bases match TRBD1. Germline trimming cut 0 bases from V and 2 bases from J; bases unmatched to any gene: 7. The CDR3 length is 16 residues. From germline, CDR1 is MNHEY and CDR2 SVGEGT. CDR3 sequence reads: CASSYSMGQITYEQYF. The CDR3 nucleotides are TGTGCCAGCAGTTACTCGATGGGACAGATTACCTACGAGCAGTACTTC.

This chain links TRBV6-1 with TRBJ1-2; 10 bases are a match to TRBD1. Trimming removed 2 bases from V and 7 bases from J; junction bases left unmatched: 7. The CDR3 covers 15 residues. In germline, CDR1 is MNHNS, CDR2 SASEGT. CDR3 residues: CASSEIWTGGSGYTF. The CDR3 nucleotides are TGTGCCAGCAGTGAAATTTGGACAGGGGGTTCTGGCTACACCTTC.

The chain joins TRBV27 to TRBJ2-7; 8 bases are a match to TRBD1. This CDR3 has 15 residues. From germline, CDR1 is MNHEY and CDR2 SMNVEV (reference sequence). V was clipped by 3 bases and J by 1 base; unmatched bases: 5. The CDR3 loop is CASSFSGTGSYEQYF. The CDR3 coding sequence is TGTGCCAGCAGTTTCTCCGGGACAGGTTCCTACGAGCAGTACTTC.

The J gene is TRBJ1-4, the V gene TRBV5-1, with D possibly being TRBD1 (5 bases). Germline CDR1 SGHRS, CDR2 YFSETQ. The CDR3 runs to 14 residues. Trimming pared 4 bases from V and 7 bases from J, leaving 14 bases between. The CDR3 reads CASSPRGQGEKLFF. DNA for the CDR3: TGCGCCAGCAGCCCGCGGGGCCAGGGTGAAAAACTGTTTTTT.

The sample holds a few counts of this clone. V gene TRBV5-4 combines with J gene TRBJ1-3, with D perhaps TRBD1 (5 bases). The CDR3 is made up of 16 amino acids. The V end was cut by 1 base, the J end by 0 bases, with 11 bases between. From germline, CDR1 is SGHNT and CDR2 YYREEE (reference sequence). CDR3 coding DNA: TGTGCCAGCAGCTTGCAGGGTGTTGACTCTGGAAACACCATATATTTT. This gives the protein CASSLQGVDSGNTIYF. Filled out from reference TRBV5-4 and TRBJ1-3, the complete variable domain reads ETGVTQSPTHLIKTRGQQVTLRCSSQSGHNTVSWYQQALGQGPQFIFQYYREEENGRGNFPPRFSGLQFPNYSSELNVNALELDDSALYLCASSLQGVDSGNTIYFGEGSWLTVV.

This clone occurred once. The V call is TRBV20-1, the J call TRBJ1-4; D gene unclear. This CDR3 comprises 9 residues. Germline CDR1 reads DFQATT; CDR2 reads SNEGSKA (reference sequence). The CDR3 nucleotides are TGCAGAACGTATGAAAAACTGTTTTTT. This translates into CRTYEKLFF.

This clone appeared a few times. The gene calls are TRBV18 and TRBJ2-1; D is perhaps TRBD2 (5 bases). V lost 2 bases and J lost 8, with 16 bases in between. The CDR3 runs 15 residues. The V gene's germline CDR1 is KGHSH and CDR2 LQKENI. The CDR3 region is CASSPNYEGSHEQFF. In nucleotides, the CDR3 is TGTGCCAGCTCACCAAATTACGAGGGTTCCCATGAGCAGTTCTTC.

The V call is TRBV5-1, the J call TRBJ1-5; D not certain. There are 14 residues in the CDR3. CDR1 and CDR2 from the germline V gene are SGHRS and YFSETQ. The V end lost 1 base, the J end lost 4 bases, and 9 bases lay between the germline ends. This CDR3 is CASSLSPGNQPQHF. For the CDR3, the DNA is TGCGCCAGCAGCTTGTCCCCCGGGAATCAGCCCCAGCATTTT.

The rearrangement links TRBV6-1 to TRBJ1-1, with a tentative D call TRBD1 (6 bases). The CDR3 spans 16 residues. Trimming stripped 1 base from V and 4 bases from J, with 16 bases between. The germline V gene has CDR1 MNHNS and CDR2 SASEGT. The CDR3 region is CASSEGDFTGSTEAFF. CDR3 sequence (DNA): TGTGCCAGCAGTGAAGGGGATTTTACAGGGAGCACTGAAGCTTTCTTT.

The CDR3 coding sequence is TGTGCCAGCGGACCAGGGGTTACGTGGACCCAGTACTTC. Amino acid sequence: CASGPGVTWTQYF. The genes are TRBV25-1 and TRBJ2-5; weak D call: TRBD1 (6 bases). V was trimmed by 8 bases and J by 7 bases, leaving 17 bases between them. From germline, CDR1 is MGHDK and CDR2 SYGVNS. The CDR3 is made up of 13 amino acids.

The chain combines TRBV7-6 with TRBJ2-1; TRBD2 matches at 11 bases. After removal of 5 bases from V and 6 bases from J, the junction contained 12 bases not matched to a gene. Germline lookup yields CDR1 SGHVS and CDR2 FNYEAQ. CDR3 length equals 17 residues. CDR3: CASSPYETSGSRNEQFF. In DNA, the CDR3 is TGTGCCAGCAGCCCATACGAAACTAGCGGGAGTCGCAATGAGCAGTTCTTC.

This clone showed up just once. V usage is TRBV2 and J usage is TRBJ2-3, with 13 nucleotides matching TRBD2. This CDR3 has 16 amino acids. Germline values: CDR1 SNHLY, CDR2 FYNNEI. Trimming removed 6 bases from V and 0 bases from J; junction bases left unmatched: 3. CDR3 in amino acids: CASSGTSGVSTDTQYF. Written as DNA, the CDR3 is TGTGCCAGCAGCGGGACTAGCGGGGTTAGCACAGATACGCAGTATTTT.